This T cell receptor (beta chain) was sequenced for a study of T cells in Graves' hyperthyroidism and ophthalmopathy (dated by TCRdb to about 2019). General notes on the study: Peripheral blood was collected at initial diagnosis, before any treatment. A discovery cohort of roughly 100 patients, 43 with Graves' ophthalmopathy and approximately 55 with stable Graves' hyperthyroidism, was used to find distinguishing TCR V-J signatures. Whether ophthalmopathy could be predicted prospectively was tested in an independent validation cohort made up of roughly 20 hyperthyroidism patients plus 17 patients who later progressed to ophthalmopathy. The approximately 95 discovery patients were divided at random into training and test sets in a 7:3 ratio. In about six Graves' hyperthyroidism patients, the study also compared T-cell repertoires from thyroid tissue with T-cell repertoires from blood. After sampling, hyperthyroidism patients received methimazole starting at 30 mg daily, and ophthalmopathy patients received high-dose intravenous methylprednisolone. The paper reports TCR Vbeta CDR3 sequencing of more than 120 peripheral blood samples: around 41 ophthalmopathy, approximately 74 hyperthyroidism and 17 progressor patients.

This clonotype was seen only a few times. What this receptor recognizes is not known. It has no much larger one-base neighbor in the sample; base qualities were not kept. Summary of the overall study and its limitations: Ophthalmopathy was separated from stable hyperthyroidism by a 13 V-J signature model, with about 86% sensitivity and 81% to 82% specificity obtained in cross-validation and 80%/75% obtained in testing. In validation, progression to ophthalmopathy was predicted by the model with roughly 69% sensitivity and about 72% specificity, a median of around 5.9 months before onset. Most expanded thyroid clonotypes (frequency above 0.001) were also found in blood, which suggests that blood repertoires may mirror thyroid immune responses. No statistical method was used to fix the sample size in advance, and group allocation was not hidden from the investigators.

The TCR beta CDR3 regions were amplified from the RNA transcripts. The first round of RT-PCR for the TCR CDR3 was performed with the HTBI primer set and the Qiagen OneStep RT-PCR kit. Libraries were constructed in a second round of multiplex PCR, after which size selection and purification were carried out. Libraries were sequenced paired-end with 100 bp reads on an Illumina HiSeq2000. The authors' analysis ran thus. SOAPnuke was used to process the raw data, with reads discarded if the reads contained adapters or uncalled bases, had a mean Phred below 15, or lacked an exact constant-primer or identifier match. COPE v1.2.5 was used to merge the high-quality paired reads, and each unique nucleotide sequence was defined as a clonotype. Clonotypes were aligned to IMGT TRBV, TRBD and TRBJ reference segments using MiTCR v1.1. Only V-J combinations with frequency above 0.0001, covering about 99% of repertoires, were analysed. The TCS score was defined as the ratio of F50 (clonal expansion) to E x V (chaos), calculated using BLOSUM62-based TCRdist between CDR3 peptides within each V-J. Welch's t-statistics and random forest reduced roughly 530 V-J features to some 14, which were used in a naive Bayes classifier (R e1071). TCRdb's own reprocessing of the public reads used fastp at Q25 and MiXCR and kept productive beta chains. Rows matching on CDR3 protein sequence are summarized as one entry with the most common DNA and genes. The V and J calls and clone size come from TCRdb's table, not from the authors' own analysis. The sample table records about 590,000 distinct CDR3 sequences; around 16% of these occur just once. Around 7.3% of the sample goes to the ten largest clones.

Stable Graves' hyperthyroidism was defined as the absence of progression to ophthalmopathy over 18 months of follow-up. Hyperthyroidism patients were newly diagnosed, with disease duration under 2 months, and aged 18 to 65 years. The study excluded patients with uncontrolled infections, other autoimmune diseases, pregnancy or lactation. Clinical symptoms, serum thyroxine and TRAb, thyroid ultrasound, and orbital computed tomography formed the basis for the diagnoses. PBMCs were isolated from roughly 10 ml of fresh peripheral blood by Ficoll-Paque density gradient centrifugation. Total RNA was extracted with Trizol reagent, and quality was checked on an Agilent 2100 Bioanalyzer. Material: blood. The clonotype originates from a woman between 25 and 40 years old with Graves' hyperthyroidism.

CDR3 protein: CASSRRSRVSTEAFF. The nucleotide sequence reads TGTGCCAGCAGTCGCCGTAGCAGGGTAAGCACTGAAGCTTTCTTT. The chain uses TRBV6-1 and TRBJ1-1, and the D gene may be TRBD1, 5 bases matching. There are 15 amino acids in the CDR3, from cysteine to phenylalanine inclusive. The entry retains the CDR3 DNA only, 45 bases that are in frame from base 1. Cut back by 5 bases and 4 bases, the V and J ends lie 17 bases apart. CDR1 and CDR2 are read off the germline V gene as MNHNS and SASEGT.